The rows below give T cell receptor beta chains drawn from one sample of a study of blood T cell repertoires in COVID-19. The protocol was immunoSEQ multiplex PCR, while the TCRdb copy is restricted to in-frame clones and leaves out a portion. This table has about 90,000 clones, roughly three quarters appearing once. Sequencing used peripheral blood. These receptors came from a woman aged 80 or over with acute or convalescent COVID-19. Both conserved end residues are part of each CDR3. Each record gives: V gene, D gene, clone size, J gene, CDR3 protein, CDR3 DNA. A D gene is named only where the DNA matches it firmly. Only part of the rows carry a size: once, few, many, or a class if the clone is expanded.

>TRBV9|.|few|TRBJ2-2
CASSVGGGANTGELFF
TGTGCCAGCAGCGTAGGGGGCGGAGCGAACACCGGGGAGCTGTTTTTT
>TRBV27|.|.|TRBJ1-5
CASSNQPQHF
TGTGCCAGCTCAAATCAGCCCCAGCATTTT
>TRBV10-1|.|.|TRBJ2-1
CASSESVLGAPRYNEQFF
TGCGCCAGCAGTGAGTCAGTTTTAGGGGCACCCCGCTACAATGAGCAGTTCTTC
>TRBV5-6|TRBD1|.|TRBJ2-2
CASSLAVAPGQGAGELFF
TGTGCCAGCAGCTTGGCGGTTGCTCCGGGACAGGGGGCCGGGGAGCTGTTTTTT
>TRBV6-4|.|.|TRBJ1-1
CASSQQSNTEAFF
TGTGCCAGCAGCCAACAGTCGAACACTGAAGCTTTCTTT
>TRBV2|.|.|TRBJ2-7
CASTRQMDEQYF
TGTGCCAGCACAAGACAAATGGACGAGCAGTACTTC
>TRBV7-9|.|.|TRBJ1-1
CASSAQGTEAFF
TGTGCCAGCAGCGCCCAGGGGACTGAAGCTTTCTTT
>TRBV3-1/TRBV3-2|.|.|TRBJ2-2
CASSQGQLTGELFF
TGTGCCAGCAGCCAAGGACAGCTCACCGGGGAGCTGTTTTTT
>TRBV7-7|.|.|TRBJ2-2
CASSEGQKNTGELFF
TGTGCTAGCAGCGAAGGACAGAAGAACACCGGGGAGCTGTTTTTT
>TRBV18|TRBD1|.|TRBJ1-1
CASSPRGLNTEAFF
TGTGCCAGCTCACCAAGGGGGCTGAACACTGAAGCTTTCTTT
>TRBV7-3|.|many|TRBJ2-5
CASSLGRGMETQYF
TGTGCCAGCAGCTTAGGGAGAGGGATGGAGACCCAGTACTTC
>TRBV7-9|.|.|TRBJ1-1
CASSRQGSTEAFF
TGTGCCAGCAGCCGTCAGGGGAGCACTGAAGCTTTCTTT
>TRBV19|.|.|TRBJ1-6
CASRTQGSSYNSPLHF
TGTGCCAGTAGGACACAGGGAAGCTCCTATAATTCACCCCTCCACTTT
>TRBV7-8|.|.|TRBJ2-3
CASSLQTAGFPDTQYF
TGTGCCAGCAGCTTACAAACCGCAGGGTTTCCAGATACGCAGTATTTT
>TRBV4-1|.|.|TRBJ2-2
CASSPTHQNTGELFF
TGCGCCAGCAGCCCCACTCACCAGAACACCGGGGAGCTGTTTTTT
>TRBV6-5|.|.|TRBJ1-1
CACSGDMNTEAFF
TGTGCCTGCTCAGGGGACATGAACACTGAAGCTTTCTTT
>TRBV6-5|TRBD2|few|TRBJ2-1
CASSGLAVGDEQFF
TGTGCCAGCTCTGGACTAGCGGTTGGCGATGAGCAGTTCTTC
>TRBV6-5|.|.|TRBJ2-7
CASSHNPGTFYEQYF
TGTGCCAGCAGTCACAACCCGGGGACATTCTACGAGCAGTACTTC
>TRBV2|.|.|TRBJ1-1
CASRLRGPEAFF
TGTGCCAGCAGGTTACGCGGGCCTGAAGCTTTCTTT
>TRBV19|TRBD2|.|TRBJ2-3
CASSIQRGATDTQYF
TGTGCCAGTAGTATCCAGCGGGGGGCCACAGATACGCAGTATTTT
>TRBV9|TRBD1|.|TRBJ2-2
CASSVGQGGTGELFF
TGTGCCAGCAGCGTTGGACAGGGGGGCACCGGGGAGCTGTTTTTT
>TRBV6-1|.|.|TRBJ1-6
CASSEPRRMRRSNSPLHF
TGTGCCAGCAGTGAACCCCGAAGGATGAGGCGGAGTAATTCACCCCTCCACTTT
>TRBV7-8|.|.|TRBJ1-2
CASSLGQEYGYTF
TGTGCCAGCAGCTTAGGACAGGAATATGGCTACACCTTC
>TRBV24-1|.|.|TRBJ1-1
CATSDLRGEAFF
TGTGCCACCAGTGATTTGAGGGGGGAAGCTTTCTTT
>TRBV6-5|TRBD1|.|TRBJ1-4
CASSLTGTAEKLFF
TGTGCCAGCAGCCTGACAGGGACGGCTGAAAAACTGTTTTTT
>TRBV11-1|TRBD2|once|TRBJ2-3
CASSSGTSGGPDTQYF
TGTGCCAGCAGCTCCGGAACTAGCGGAGGGCCAGATACGCAGTATTTT
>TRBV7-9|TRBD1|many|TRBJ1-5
CASAGTGTQPQHF
TGTGCCAGTGCCGGGACAGGGACACAGCCCCAGCATTTT
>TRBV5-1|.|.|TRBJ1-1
CASRDAPGGTEAFF
TGCGCCAGCAGAGATGCACCGGGTGGCACTGAAGCTTTCTTT
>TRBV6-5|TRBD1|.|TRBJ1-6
CASSLGQGNSPLHF
TGTGCCAGCAGCCTCGGACAGGGGAATTCACCCCTCCACTTT
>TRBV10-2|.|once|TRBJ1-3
CASSPYLDSGNTIYF
TGCGCCAGCAGTCCCTATCTAGACTCTGGAAACACCATATATTTT
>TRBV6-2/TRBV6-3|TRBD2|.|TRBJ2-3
CASSFAGLAGADF
TGTGCCAGCAGTTTCGCGGGACTAGCGGGAGCGGATTTT
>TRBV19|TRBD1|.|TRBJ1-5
CASSIRTGYSNQPQHF
TGTGCCAGTAGTATCCGGACAGGGTATAGCAATCAGCCCCAGCATTTT
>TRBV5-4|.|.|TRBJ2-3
CASSSRQGTDTQYF
TGTGCCAGCAGCTCCCGACAGGGCACAGATACGCAGTATTTT
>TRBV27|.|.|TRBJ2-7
CASNSNLNYEQYF
TGTGCCAGCAATTCTAACTTAAATTACGAGCAGTACTTC
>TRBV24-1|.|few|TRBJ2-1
CATSGLAYNEQFF
TGTGCCACCAGTGGCTTAGCCTACAATGAGCAGTTCTTC
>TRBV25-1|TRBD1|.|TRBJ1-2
CASSEIGQKGQNYGYTF
TGTGCCAGCAGTGAAATCGGTCAGAAGGGACAGAACTATGGCTACACCTTC
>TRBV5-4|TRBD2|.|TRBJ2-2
CASSYPTSGGAGTGELFF
TGTGCCAGCAGCTACCCGACTAGCGGGGGGGCAGGAACCGGGGAGCTGTTTTTT
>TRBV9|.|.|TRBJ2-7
CASSPKGGHPREQYF
TGTGCCAGCAGCCCCAAAGGCGGACACCCTAGAGAGCAGTACTTC
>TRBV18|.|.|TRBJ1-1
CASSPTVERTEAFF
TGTGCCAGCTCACCCACGGTTGAACGCACTGAAGCTTTCTTT
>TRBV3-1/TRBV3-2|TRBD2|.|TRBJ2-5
CASSQVSGGAETQYF
TGTGCCAGCAGCCAAGTCAGCGGGGGGGCGGAGACCCAGTACTTC
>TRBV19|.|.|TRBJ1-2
CASKPVQGYYGYTF
TGTGCCAGTAAACCTGTGCAGGGATACTATGGCTACACCTTC
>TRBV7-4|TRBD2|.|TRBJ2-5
CASSLVGDYFLETQYF
TGTGCCAGCAGCTTAGTGGGGGACTACTTTTTAGAGACCCAGTACTTC
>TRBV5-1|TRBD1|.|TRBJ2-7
CASKAGGSEQYF
TGCGCCAGCAAAGCAGGGGGCTCCGAGCAGTACTTC
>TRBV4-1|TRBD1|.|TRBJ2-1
CASSQDLDRADEQFF
TGCGCCAGCAGCCAAGATCTGGACAGGGCGGATGAGCAGTTCTTC
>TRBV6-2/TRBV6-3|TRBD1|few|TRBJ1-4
CASSGQGEGSEKLFF
TGTGCCAGCAGTGGACAGGGGGAGGGAAGCGAAAAACTGTTTTTT
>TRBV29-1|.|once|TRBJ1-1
CSARDRSSFKNTEAFF
TGCAGCGCACGTGACAGGTCCTCCTTTAAGAACACTGAAGCTTTCTTT
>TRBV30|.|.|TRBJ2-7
CAWGAGLTTAEQYF
TGTGCCTGGGGGGCGGGACTCACGACCGCCGAGCAGTACTTC
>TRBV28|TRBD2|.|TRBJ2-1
CASSSPGLAGVYNEQFF
TGTGCCAGCAGTTCCCCGGGACTAGCGGGAGTCTACAATGAGCAGTTCTTC